The T cell receptor (beta chain) described here comes from a study of response to subunit inactivated influenza vaccine. Findings and limits, study-wide: Researchers suggested that each seasonal influenza vaccination recruits few new T cells.

On this clonotype itself: Its target is unknown.

The germline gives CDR1 MNHNS, CDR2 SASEGT. The CDR3 is made up of 15 amino acids. V shed 0 bases and J shed 4 bases, with 13 bases lying between them. TCRdb independently ran MiXCR on the RT-PCR reads; one entry per CDR3 protein. The sample records approximately 250,000 distinct CDR3 sequences, 12% being singletons. The sequenced sample was non-naive T cells sorted from PBMCs, obtained approximately 15 days before vaccination. The genes are TRBV6-1 and TRBJ2-7; perhaps TRBD2 as D (5 bases). This sequence was found in a man aged 45 to 65 who received an inactivated influenza vaccine. This CDR3 reads CASSEAGLAGYEQYF. The CDR3 DNA is TGTGCCAGCAGTGAAGCAGGACTCGCCGGGTACGAGCAGTACTTC.